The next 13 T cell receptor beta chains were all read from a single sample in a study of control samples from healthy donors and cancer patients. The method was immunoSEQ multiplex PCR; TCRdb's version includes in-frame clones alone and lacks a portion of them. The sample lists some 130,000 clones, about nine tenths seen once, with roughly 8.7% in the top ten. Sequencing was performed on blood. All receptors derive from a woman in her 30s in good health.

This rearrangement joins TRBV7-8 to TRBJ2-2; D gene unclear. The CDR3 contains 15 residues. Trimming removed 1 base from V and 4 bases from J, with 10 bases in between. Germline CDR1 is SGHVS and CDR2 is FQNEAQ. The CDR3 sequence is CASSLDTGATGELFF. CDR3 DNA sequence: TGTGCCAGCAGCTTAGATACGGGTGCCACCGGGGAGCTGTTTTTT.

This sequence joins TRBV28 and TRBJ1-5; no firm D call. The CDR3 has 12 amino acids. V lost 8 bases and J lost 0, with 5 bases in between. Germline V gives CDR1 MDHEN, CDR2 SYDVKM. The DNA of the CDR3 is TGTGCCAGCCAACCTAGCAATCAGCCCCAGCATTTT. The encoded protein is CASQPSNQPQHF.

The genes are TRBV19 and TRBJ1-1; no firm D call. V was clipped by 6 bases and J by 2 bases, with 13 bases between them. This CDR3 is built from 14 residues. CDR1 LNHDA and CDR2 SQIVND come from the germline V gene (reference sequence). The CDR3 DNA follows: TGTGCCAGTAGCCTCCGCATTGTAAACACTGAAGCTTTCTTT. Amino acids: CASSLRIVNTEAFF.

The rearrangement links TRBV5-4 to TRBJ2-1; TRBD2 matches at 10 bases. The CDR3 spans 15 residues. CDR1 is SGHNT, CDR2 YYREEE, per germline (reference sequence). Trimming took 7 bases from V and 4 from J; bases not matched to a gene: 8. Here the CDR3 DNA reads TGTGCCAGCTACGCCGGGACTAGCGCTTACAATGAGCAGTTCTTC. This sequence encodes CASYAGTSAYNEQFF.

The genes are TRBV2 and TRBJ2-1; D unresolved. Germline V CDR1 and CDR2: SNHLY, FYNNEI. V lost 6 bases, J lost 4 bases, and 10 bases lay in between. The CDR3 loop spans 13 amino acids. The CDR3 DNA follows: TGTGCCAGCAGCGCAAATGGGTACAATGAGCAGTTCTTC. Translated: CASSANGYNEQFF.

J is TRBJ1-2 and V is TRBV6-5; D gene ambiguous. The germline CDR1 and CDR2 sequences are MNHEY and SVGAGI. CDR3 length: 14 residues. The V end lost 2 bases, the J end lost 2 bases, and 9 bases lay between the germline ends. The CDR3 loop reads CASSYRKVNYGYTF. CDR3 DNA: TGTGCCAGCAGTTACAGGAAGGTCAACTATGGCTACACCTTC.

CDR3 in amino acids: CASSFLQGMNTEAFF. CDR3 DNA: TGTGCCAGCAGCTTCCTCCAGGGGATGAACACTGAAGCTTTCTTT. The chain has TRBV7-9 and TRBJ1-1; weak D call: TRBD1 (6 bases). CDR1 and CDR2 from the germline V gene are SEHNR and FQNEAQ (reference sequence). The CDR3 is made up of 15 amino acids. V was shortened by 3 bases and J by 0 bases, with 11 bases between the two germline ends. The full variable domain, its missing parts supplied by reference TRBV7-9 and TRBJ1-1, is DTGVSQNPRHKITKRGQNVTFRCDPISEHNRLYWYRQTLGQGPEFLTYFQNEAQLEKSRLLSDRFSAERPKGSFSTLEIQRTEQGDSAMYLCASSFLQGMNTEAFFGQGTRLTVV.

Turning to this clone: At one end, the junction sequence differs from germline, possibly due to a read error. In DNA form, the CDR3 reads TGTGCCAGCACCCAAGGTAGCAGGAACACTGAAGCTTTCTTT. As protein: CASTQGSRNTEAFF. The J gene is TRBJ1-1, the V gene TRBV3-1 (or the pseudogene TRBV3-2); no clear D gene. The CDR3 runs to 14 residues. Germline lookup yields CDR1 LGHDT and CDR2 YNNKEL (reference sequence).

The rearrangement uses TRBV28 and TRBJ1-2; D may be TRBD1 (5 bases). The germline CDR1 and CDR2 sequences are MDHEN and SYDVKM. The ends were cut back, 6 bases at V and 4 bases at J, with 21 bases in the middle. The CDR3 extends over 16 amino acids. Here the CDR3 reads CASRYGGPPNAYGYTF. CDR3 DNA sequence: TGTGCCAGCAGATACGGGGGACCCCCTAACGCCTATGGCTACACCTTC.

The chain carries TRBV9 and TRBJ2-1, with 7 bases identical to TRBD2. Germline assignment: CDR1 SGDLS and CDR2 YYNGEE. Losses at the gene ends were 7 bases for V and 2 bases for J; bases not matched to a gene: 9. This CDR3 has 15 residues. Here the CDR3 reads CASSRAGTTYNEQFF. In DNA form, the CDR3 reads TGTGCCAGCTCCCGAGCGGGAACGACCTACAATGAGCAGTTCTTC.

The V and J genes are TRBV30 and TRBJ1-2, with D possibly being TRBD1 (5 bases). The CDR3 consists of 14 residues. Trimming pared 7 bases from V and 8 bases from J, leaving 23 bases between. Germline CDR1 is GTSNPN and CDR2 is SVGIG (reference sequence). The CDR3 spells CASHLTAPTRGYTF. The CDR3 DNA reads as TGTGCCTCTCATCTGACAGCCCCAACGAGAGGCTACACCTTC.

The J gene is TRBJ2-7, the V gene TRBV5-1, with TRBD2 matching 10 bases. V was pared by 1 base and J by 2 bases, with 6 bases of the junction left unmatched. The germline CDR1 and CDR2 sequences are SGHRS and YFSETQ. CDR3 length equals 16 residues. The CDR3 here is CASSLTSGVDTYEQYF. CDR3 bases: TGCGCCAGCAGCTTGACTAGCGGGGTGGACACCTACGAGCAGTACTTC.

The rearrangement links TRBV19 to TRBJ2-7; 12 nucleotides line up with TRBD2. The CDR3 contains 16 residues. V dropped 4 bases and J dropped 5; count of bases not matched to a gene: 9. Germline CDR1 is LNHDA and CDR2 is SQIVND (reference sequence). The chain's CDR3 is CASSNPLAGGPNEQYF. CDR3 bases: TGTGCCAGTAGTAATCCTCTAGCGGGAGGGCCGAACGAGCAGTACTTC. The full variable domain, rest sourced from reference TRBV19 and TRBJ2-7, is DGGITQSPKYLFRKEGQNVTLSCEQNLNHDAMYWYRQDPGQGLRLIYYSQIVNDFQKGDIAEGYSVSREKKESFPLTVTSAQKNPTAFYLCASSNPLAGGPNEQYFGPGTRLTVT.